Detailed here is one TCR beta chain. What it recognizes is unknown. Trimming pared 2 bases from V and 0 bases from J, leaving 11 bases between. This CDR3 has 15 residues. Germline CDR1 and CDR2: MDHEN and SYDVKM. This sample is drawn from a study of PD-1 blockade in classical Hodgkin lymphoma. Clones were sequenced by immunoSEQ multiplex PCR, and TCRdb holds only the in-frame ones, with some missing. The repertoire includes more than 10,000 clones, 70% to 85% of them detected once, and 0.9% to 0.95% sits in the top ten. Study-wide results and caveats: Newly diagnosed patients had diversity similar to the baseline diversity of complete responders. CD4+ TCR diversity, unlike CD8+, climbed significantly by C4D1. Possibly reflecting disease activity or prior therapy, repertoire differences have causes that remain undefined.

The time point denotes: cycle 4 day 1 (C4D1), after five to seven weeks of nivolumab. With no exception, relapse followed autologous stem cell transplantation in all patients, and brentuximab vedotin exposure varied. Magnetic negative selection served to purify CD4+ T cells out of PBMCs that had been thawed. Classifying best responses yielded complete response, partial response or progressive disease. This TCR came from a human donor with classical Hodgkin lymphoma. The chain has TRBV28 and TRBJ2-7, with D uncertain. This material consisted of CD4+ T cells from blood, taken before the fourth cycle of nivolumab. The DNA for the CDR3 is TGTGCCAGCAGTTTAACGAAAACTGCCTCCTACGAGCAGTACTTC. Amino acid sequence: CASSLTKTASYEQYF.